This T cell receptor (beta chain) comes out of a study of long-term antiretroviral therapy in people with HIV (dated by TCRdb to the early 2020s). Looking at the study overall: The earliest samples were collected approximately a decade before the 2015 WHO recommendation for immediate ART, a period when ART was typically delayed until CD4 counts fell. A total of under 250 cryopreserved PBMC samples were contributed to the cohort by 30 adults with confirmed HIV infection, with samples collected serially over a mean of roughly six years (range 1-12). No cross-contamination during QIAcube processing was shown when test extractions of a monoclonal T-cell line were performed alongside about 33 polyclonal samples. Among the roughly 30 participants with HIV, fewer than twelve were female. A retrospective serial study tested whether ART initiation and durable HIV suppression were associated with changes in peripheral blood TRB repertoire composition and diversity.

Paper-wide results and their limitations: Owing to limited PBMC availability, only the TCR beta chain was sequenced, without alpha chain pairing. Inferences about post-ART repertoire changes are limited because no data were available on ART adherence, viral resistance or therapy changes. Starting ART was linked to a significant rise in TRB diversity, yet even after long-term ART the diversity remained significantly lower than in transplant donor controls. Because pre-ART samples had limited cell numbers, profiling was done on unsorted PBMC rather than on sorted CD4+ and CD8+ T cells. Samples dated from about 2004 to 2017, and the ART regimens used may be less effective than current ones. CDR3 length ranges in HIV repertoires were narrower than in controls, and network structure suggested an antigen-experienced repertoire with only a slight naive shift after ART. The repertoire was dominated across all time points by expanded TRB clones identified before ART initiation, although this dominance was seen to fluctuate and to decrease in many PLHIV after ART.

Participants were included only if at least one PBMC sample before ART initiation and at least two post-ART samples were available. All participants with HIV were treated in the United States of America. Cryopreserved samples of about 0.95-10 million PBMC were thawed and washed before DNA extraction. At the time of the earliest PBMC sample, participants with HIV were aged between roughly 23 and 60 years. PBMC samples from each participant spanned 1-4 timepoints before ART initiation and 2-8 timepoints after ART initiation, with a median of 7 samples. For every participant, serial HIV viral load, CD4+ T-cell count, ART history and demographic data were obtained. Genomic DNA was extracted from unsorted PBMC with a Qiagen kit on a QIAcube, with processing performed in batches of 12 samples. Relative to germline, V is 2 bases shorter and J is 8 bases shorter, with 18 bases between their ends. The germline V gene (reference sequence) sets CDR1 to MNHEY and CDR2 to SMNVEV. The CDR3 has 15 amino acids, counting the end cysteine and phenylalanine. Only the CDR3 DNA stays, 45 bases, in frame from base 1.

Remarks on this clone: It lacks a known antigen. Base qualities are not provided; no much larger clone lies one nucleotide away.

The immunoSEQ hsTCRB v3.0 assay was used at survey level resolution for TRB variable region sequencing. The targeted TRB sequencing depth was about 40,000-50,000 T-cell genomes per sample. An Illumina MiSeq with a v3 150-cycle kit was used to sequence the pooled TRB libraries. In the source study's methods: Repertoire analysis was performed in R inside a reproducible Nextflow workflow that covered QC, data transformation and analysis. LymphoSeq2, an R package for exploring AIRR-Seq data, was used to implement the custom analyses. A handful of samples yielding fewer than 5000 total TRB sequences were excluded, leaving 188 analyzed HIV repertoires. Among the 188 retained HIV repertoires, around 60 were collected before ART initiation and 120 to 140 were collected after ART initiation. Each repertoire was downsampled to 5000 TRB nucleotide sequences, and summary statistics were averaged across 100 downsampling iterations. The analysis kept only TRB sequences whose CDR3 regions were at least seven amino acids long. Diversity was measured with a Shannon entropy-derived clonality score and the Gini coefficient. In the repertoire networks, any two of the top 5000 CDR3 amino acid sequences were linked whenever the two sequences differed by an edit distance of one. For TRB CDR3 amino acid sequences, GLIPH2 was used to predict antigen specificity groups and MHC restriction. CDR3 amino acid sequences were matched against VDJdb and McPAS-TCR to flag known CMV, EBV, HIV or tissue antigen associations. Pre-ART, post-ART and control groups were compared with Wilcoxon signed-rank tests and Holm-Bonferroni correction. TCRdb took this table from immuneACCESS and kept in-frame rearrangements with V and J called. Such tables lack part of the clones; where checked against another copy, unresolved V genes explain under half of the gap, and the rest is unexplained. That table supplies the V and J calls and clone size; D and trimming were determined from the DNA. This sample comprises approximately 35,000 clones, 70% to 80% of them detected only once. The ten largest clones capture less than 9% of the sample.

The source of this sequence is a woman aged 45-65 years with HIV. In this chain, TRBV27 is recombined with TRBJ1-2, with the D segment identity uncertain. The sequencing here drew on unsorted PBMCs, taken 2 years after starting antiretroviral therapy. The CDR3 region has the sequence CASSLSPGVGSGYTF. The bases are TGTGCCAGCAGTTTAAGTCCGGGAGTCGGTTCGGGCTACACCTTC.